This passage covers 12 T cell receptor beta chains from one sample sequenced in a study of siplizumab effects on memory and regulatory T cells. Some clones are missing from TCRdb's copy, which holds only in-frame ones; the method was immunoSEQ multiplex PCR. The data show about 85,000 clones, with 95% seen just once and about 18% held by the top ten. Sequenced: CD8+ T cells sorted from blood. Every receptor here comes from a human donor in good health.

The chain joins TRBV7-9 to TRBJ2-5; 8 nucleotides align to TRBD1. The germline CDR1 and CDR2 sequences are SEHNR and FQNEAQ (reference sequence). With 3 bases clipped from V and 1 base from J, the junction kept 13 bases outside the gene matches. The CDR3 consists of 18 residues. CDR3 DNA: TGTGCCAGCAGCTTTGGTAACGCTGGGACAGGACTCCAAGAGACCCAGTACTTC. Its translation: CASSFGNAGTGLQETQYF.

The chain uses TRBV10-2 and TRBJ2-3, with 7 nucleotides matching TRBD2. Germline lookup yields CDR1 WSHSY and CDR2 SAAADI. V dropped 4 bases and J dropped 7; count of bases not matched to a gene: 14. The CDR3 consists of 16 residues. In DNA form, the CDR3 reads TGCGCCAGCAGTGCGGGCGGCGGGAGAAGTGCATATACGCAGTATTTT. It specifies CASSAGGGRSAYTQYF.

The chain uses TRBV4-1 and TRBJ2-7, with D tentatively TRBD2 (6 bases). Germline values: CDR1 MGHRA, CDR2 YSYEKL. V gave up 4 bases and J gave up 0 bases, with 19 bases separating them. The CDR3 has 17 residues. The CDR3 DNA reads TGCGCCAGCAGCCCTAGACTTGGGACTCAGGACTCCTACGAGCAGTACTTC. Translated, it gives CASSPRLGTQDSYEQYF.

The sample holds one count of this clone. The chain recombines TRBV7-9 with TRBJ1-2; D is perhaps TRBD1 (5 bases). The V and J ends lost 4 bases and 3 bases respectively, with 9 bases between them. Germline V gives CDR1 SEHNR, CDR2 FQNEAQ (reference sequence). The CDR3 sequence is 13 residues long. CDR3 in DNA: TGTGCCAGCAGCTCTTCGGGGGACTATGGCTACACCTTC. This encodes CASSSSGDYGYTF. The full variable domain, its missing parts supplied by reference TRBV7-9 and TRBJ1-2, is DTGVSQNPRHKITKRGQNVTFRCDPISEHNRLYWYRQTLGQGPEFLTYFQNEAQLEKSRLLSDRFSAERPKGSFSTLEIQRTEQGDSAMYLCASSSSGDYGYTFGSGTRLTVV.

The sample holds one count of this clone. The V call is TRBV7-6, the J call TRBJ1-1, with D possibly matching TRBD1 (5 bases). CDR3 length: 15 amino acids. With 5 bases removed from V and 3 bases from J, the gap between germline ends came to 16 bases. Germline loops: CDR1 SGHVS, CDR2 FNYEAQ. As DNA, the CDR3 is TGTGCCAGCAGCGGAACAGGTGATAAGGACACTGAAGCTTTCTTT. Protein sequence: CASSGTGDKDTEAFF.

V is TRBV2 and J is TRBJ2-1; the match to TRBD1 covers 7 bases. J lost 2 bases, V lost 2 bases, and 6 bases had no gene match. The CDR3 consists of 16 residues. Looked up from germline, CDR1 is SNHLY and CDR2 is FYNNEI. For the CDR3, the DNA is TGTGCCAGCAGTGAAACCGGGCAGGGGGCCTACAATGAGCAGTTCTTC. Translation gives CASSETGQGAYNEQFF.

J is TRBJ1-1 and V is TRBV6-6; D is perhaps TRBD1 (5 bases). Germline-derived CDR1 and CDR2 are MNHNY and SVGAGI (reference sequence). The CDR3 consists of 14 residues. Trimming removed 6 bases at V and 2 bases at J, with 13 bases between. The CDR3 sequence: CASRSTGLNTEAFF. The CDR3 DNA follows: TGTGCCAGCAGATCCACAGGCCTAAACACTGAAGCTTTCTTT.

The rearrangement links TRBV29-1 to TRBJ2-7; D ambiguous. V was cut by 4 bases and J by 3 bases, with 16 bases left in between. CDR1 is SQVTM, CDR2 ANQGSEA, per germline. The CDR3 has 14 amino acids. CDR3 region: CSVVTEGTFYEQYF. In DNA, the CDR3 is TGCAGCGTTGTCACAGAAGGAACATTCTACGAGCAGTACTTC.

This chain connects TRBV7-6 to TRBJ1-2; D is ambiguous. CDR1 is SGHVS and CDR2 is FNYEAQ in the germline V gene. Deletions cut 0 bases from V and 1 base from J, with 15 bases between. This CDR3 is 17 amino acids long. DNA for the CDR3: TGTGCCAGCAGCTTAGCCATTGGGGAACCAAATAACTATGGCTACACCTTC. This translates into CASSLAIGEPNNYGYTF. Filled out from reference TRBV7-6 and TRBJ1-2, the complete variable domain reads GAGVSQSPRYKVTKRGQDVALRCDPISGHVSLYWYRQALGQGPEFLTYFNYEAQQDKSGLPNDRFSAERPEGSISTLTIQRTEQRDSAMYRCASSLAIGEPNNYGYTFGSGTRLTVV.

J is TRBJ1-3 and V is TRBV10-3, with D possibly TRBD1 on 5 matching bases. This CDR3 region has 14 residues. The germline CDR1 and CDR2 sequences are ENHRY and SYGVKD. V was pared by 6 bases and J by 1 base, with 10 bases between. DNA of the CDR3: TGTGCCATCAGACGGGACGATTCTGGAAACACCATATATTTT. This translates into CAIRRDDSGNTIYF.

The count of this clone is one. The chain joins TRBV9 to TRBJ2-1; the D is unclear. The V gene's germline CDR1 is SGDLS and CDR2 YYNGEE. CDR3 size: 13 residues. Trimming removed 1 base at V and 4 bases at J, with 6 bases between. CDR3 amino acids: CASSVQGYNEQFF. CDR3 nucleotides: TGTGCCAGCAGCGTACAAGGGTACAATGAGCAGTTCTTC.

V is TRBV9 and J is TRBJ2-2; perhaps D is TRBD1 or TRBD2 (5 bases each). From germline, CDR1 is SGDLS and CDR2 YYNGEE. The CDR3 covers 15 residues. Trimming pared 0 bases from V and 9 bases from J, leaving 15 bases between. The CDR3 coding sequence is TGTGCCAGCAGCGTAGATAGAGCCAGGGAGAGGGAGCTGTTTTTT. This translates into CASSVDRARERELFF.